Listed below are T cell receptor beta chains from one sample, sequenced in a study of neurological immune-mediated disorders. TCRdb re-analysed the 5' RACE reads in MiXCR, keeping a single row per CDR3 protein. Here the sample spans 100,000 or so distinct CDR3 sequences, roughly 3.5% being singletons. The sample consisted of PBMCs. The receptors derive from a woman aged 18-30 years with multiple sclerosis. The CDR3 runs from the conserved cysteine through the conserved F or W.

v_call	cdr3_aa
TRBV27	CASSPGGAGGYTEAFF
TRBV11-1	CASSYEDTQYF
TRBV20-1	CSAKGLADYNEQFF
TRBV5-1	CASSYLAGNEQFF
TRBV20-1	CRVLGMNTEAFF
TRBV15	CATSKPGQGGQPQHF
TRBV3-1	CVSSRANLEAFF
TRBV20-1	CSAESSGGSGRVGDTQYF
TRBV2	CASIQAWGTEAFF
TRBV5-1	CASSLPGQETQYF
TRBV25-1	CASRLSRDSSQETQYF
TRBV7-9	CASSFSTGKQETQYF
TRBV6-5	CASRGYGEAFF
TRBV29-1	CSEGQGLDEQFF
TRBV4-2	CASSPAAGASYEQYF
TRBV6-5	CASSYSRGTYNEQFF
TRBV12-3/TRBV12-4	CATRTGASGEQYF
TRBV20-1	CSATTGVYEQYF
TRBV6-1	CASRSGQGYEQYF
TRBV20-1	CSARDGGGFSYNEQFF
TRBV5-1	CASSLVGSSGNTIYF
TRBV29-1	CSVEKGLAKKFF
TRBV27	CASSLYGSYEQYF
TRBV14	CASCPEANGAGGTYEQYF